The entry that follows covers one T cell receptor (beta chain) sequence. Its target is unknown. V was pared by 0 bases and J by 10 bases, with 7 bases of the junction left unmatched. CDR3 size: 15 residues. Germline lookup yields CDR1 KGHSH and CDR2 LQKENI. This specimen belongs to a study of cytomegalovirus exposure and HLA in healthy donors. Across the study: A prior analysis found 100 million to 140 million unique TCR beta sequences from around 180 million T cells. Assignment to the Caucasian-associated ancestry cluster applied to approximately 80% of the 300 to 500 genotyped donors. Study-wide results and limits: The authors listed approximately 150 TCR beta chains as cytomegalovirus-associated.

13 Jbeta primers and 60 Vbeta primers were used for the PCR. Using immunoSEQ multiplex PCR, the repertoire was profiled, and TCRdb retains in-frame clones only, with some absent. The sample yields roughly 200,000 clones, approximately 70% seen once. Sequencing was performed on PBMCs. The receptor's source is a man in his forties in good health and CMV-seropositive. The chain recombines TRBV18 with TRBJ1-4; 8 bases line up with TRBD1. The CDR3 nucleotides are TGTGCCAGCTCACCACCAGCTCAGGGGGCCGCAAAACTGTTTTTT. This translates into CASSPPAQGAAKLFF.